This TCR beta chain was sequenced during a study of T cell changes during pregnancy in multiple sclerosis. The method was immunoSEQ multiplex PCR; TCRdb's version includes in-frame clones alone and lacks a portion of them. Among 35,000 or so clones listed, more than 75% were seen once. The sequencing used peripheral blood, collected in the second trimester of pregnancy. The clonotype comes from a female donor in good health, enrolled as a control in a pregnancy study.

In DNA, the CDR3 is TGCGCCAGCAGCCTAGAGCGGGGGGGTGCCACAGATACGCAGTATTTT. Translation: CASSLERGGATDTQYF. The V call is TRBV4-3, the J call TRBJ2-3; 10 nucleotides align to TRBD2. Germline trimming cut 4 bases from V and 2 bases from J; bases unmatched to any gene: 6. This CDR3 comprises 16 residues. Germline CDR1 is LGHNA and CDR2 is YSLEER.